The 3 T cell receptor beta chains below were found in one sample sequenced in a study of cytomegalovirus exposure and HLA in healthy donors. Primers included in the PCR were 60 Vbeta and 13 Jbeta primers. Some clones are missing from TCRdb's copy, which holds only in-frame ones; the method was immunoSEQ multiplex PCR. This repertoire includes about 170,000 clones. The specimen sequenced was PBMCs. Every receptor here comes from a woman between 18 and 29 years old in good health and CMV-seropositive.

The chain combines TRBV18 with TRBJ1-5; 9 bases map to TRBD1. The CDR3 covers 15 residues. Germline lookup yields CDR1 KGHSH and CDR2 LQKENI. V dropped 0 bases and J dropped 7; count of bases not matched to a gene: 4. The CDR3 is CASSPPGTGPQPQHF. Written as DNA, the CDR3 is TGTGCCAGCTCACCACCGGGGACAGGGCCCCAGCCCCAGCATTTT.

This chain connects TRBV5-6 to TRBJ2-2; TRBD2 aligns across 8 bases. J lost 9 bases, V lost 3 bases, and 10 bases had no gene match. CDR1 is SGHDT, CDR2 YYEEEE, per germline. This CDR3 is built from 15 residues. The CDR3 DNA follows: TGTGCCAGCAGCTCAATAGCGGGGTTCGTCAGGGAGCTGTTTTTT. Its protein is CASSSIAGFVRELFF.

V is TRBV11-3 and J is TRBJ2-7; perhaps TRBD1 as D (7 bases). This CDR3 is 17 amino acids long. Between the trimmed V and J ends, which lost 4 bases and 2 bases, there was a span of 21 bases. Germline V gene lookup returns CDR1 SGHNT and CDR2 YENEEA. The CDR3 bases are TGTGCCAGCAGCTCAAGTCTCGGAGGGGACAGCCCCTACGAGCAGTACTTC. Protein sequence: CASSSSLGGDSPYEQYF. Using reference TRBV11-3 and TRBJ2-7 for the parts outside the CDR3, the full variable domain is EAGVVQSPRYKIIEKKQPVAFWCNPISGHNTLYWYLQNLGQGPELLIRYENEEAVDDSQLPKDRFSAERLKGVDSTLKIQPAELGDSAVYLCASSSSLGGDSPYEQYFGPGTRLTVT.